This TCR beta chain was documented in a study of T cell responses to AZD1222 COVID-19 vaccine (dated by TCRdb to about 2021). Turning to the overall study: TCR sequencing was performed for more than 230 trial participants, of whom approximately 200 were given two doses of AZD1222 and around 25 were given two doses of MenACWY control vaccine. Trial participants were enrolled by age into 18-55, 56-69 and 70-plus year subgroups, with roughly 150, 30 and 60 TCR-sequenced participants respectively. The full study reports these points: Reportedly, almost half of the unique spike-specific TCRs recognized epitopes lying outside the regions that are mutated in the B.1.351 and B.1.1.7 variants. CD4 TCRs associated with the vaccine covered the entire spike protein, and the dominant responses were in regions 160-218 and 743-854. No day 14 peak-response samples were available, so repertoires were characterized only after the peak T cell response. Participants were mostly white British, with more females than males. The authors suggested clonal diversity may have been underestimated. After two AZD1222 doses, spike-specific TCR breadth and depth were significantly higher than at day 0 and than in MenACWY recipients. Conclusions about previously exposed vaccinees were limited because only 6 or 7 AZD1222 recipients were SARS-CoV-2 seropositive at baseline. In the small 56-69-year group, the increase in depth fell short of significance, most likely because of low power.

Here V drops 3 bases and J drops 0 bases, and the junction holds 5 bases not matched to any gene. Per the germline V gene, KGHSH is the CDR1 and LQKENI is the CDR2. Taken from cysteine to phenylalanine, the CDR3 has 15 residues. Left in the record is the CDR3 DNA by itself, 45 bases read in frame from the first base. The sample's time point, from its label and the paper: about 28 days (+/-7) after the second vaccine dose. AZD1222 recipients with second doses at about 4 weeks or about 12 weeks were pooled, because spike-specific TCR depth and breadth did not differ between schedules. Vaccinee samples came from UK trials COV001 and COV002, including a single-blind randomized controlled phase 2/3 trial of AZD1222 (ChAdOx1 nCoV-19) in healthy adults. For TCRbeta chain sequencing, PBMC samples were collected from trial participants at day 0 and at day 28 after the second dose. This clone is a singleton in its sample. The clone's antigen remains unknown. Base qualities are not at hand, and no much larger clone is one base apart.

The CDR3 regions of human TCRbeta chains were analyzed by immunosequencing. The source study handled its data this way. TCRs in the repertoires were matched against a reference library of SARS-CoV-2-specific TCRs that had been generated with the MIRA antigen-specificity platform. Breadth was defined as the fraction of unique TCRs that were SARS-CoV-2-associated. Depth was defined as the fraction of total T cells that were SARS-CoV-2-associated. Each spike-specific TCR was assigned to its reactive spike region and to a CD4 or CD8 class using the MIRA data. Log10-transformed breadth and depth values were compared by one-way ANOVA with Sidak's multiple comparisons tests. Sourced from immuneACCESS, this table was stored by TCRdb with only in-frame sequences that have V and J called. A share of the clones is absent; for the studies checked, an unresolved V gene accounts for under half, and the remainder has no known explanation. D and trimming were read from the DNA, whereas the V and J calls and clone size are those reported in that table. The sample has about 120,000 clones on record, approximately 90% of them singletons. The ten most abundant clones make up around 0.99% of the sample.

The sample consisted of peripheral blood, taken 28 days after the second AZD1222 dose. The chain was built from TRBV18 and TRBJ2-7; 7 middle bases align to TRBD1. The receptor's source is an adult who received the AZD1222 COVID-19 vaccine. The nucleotide sequence reads TGTGCCAGCTCACCGGGAACAGGGGCCTCCTACGAGCAGTACTTC. Translated, it reads CASSPGTGASYEQYF.